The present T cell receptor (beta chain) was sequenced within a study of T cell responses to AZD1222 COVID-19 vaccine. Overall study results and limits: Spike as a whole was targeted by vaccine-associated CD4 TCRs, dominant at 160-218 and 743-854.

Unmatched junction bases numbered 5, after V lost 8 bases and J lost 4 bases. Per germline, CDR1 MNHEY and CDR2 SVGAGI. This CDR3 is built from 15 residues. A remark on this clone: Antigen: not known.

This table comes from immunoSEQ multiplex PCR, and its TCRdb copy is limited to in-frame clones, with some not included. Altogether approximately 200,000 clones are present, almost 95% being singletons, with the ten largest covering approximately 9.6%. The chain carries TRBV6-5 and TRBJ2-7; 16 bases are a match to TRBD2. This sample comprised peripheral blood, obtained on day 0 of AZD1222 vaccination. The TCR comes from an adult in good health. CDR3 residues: CASLGLAGGEYEQYF. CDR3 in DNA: TGTGCCAGCCTGGGACTAGCGGGAGGGGAGTACGAGCAGTACTTC.